The 10 T cell receptor beta chains below come from one sample, sequenced in a study of shared clonotypes between healthy human individuals (dated by TCRdb to the early 2020s). The library was made by the immunoSEQ multiplex PCR assay. What TCRdb holds here is the immuneACCESS table cut down to in-frame rearrangements. Part of the clones is not present; checked against another copy, under half of the missing clones reflect an unresolved V gene, and the others are unexplained. The sample table shows approximately 980,000 clones, and around 80% are seen once. The ten largest clonotypes hold nearly 1.5% of the sample. The sample comprised memory CD4+ T cells sorted from blood. The cell subset or site label on this specimen signifies: CD45RA-negative fraction. The receptor set was obtained from a man aged 18 to 29 in good health.

This chain links TRBV18 with TRBJ2-1; D is perhaps TRBD1 (6 bases). The germline V and J ends were trimmed by 3 bases and 6 bases, with 9 bases remaining between them. Per the germline V gene, CDR1 is KGHSH and CDR2 is LQKENI. The CDR3 consists of 13 residues. The CDR3 nucleotides are TGTGCCAGCTCACCCGAACAGGGCAATGAGCAGTTCTTC. It codes for CASSPEQGNEQFF.

The chain combines TRBV28 with TRBJ1-1; D is uncertain. The V gene lost 7 bases and the J gene lost 4 bases, with 10 bases spanning the gap. The CDR3 sequence is 12 residues long. From germline, CDR1 is MDHEN and CDR2 SYDVKM. This CDR3 reads CASTSPGTEAFF. In DNA, the CDR3 is TGTGCCAGCACCTCACCCGGCACTGAAGCTTTCTTT.

In this sample, this clone turned up a few times. V usage is TRBV30 and J usage is TRBJ1-2; 7 nucleotides agree with TRBD1. The trim removed 5 bases at V and 4 bases at J, leaving 7 bases unmatched. This CDR3 spans 13 amino acids. Germline CDR1 GTSNPN, CDR2 SVGIG (reference sequence). The CDR3 nucleotides read TGTGCCTGGCCCAGGGGGGGCACCTATGGCTACACCTTC. Residues: CAWPRGGTYGYTF. The variable domain in full, with the rest retrieved from reference TRBV30 and TRBJ1-2, is SQTIHQWPATLVQPVGSPLSLECTVEGTSNPNLYWYRQAAGRGLQLLFYSVGIGQISSEVPQNLSASRPQDRQFILSSKKLLLSDSGFYLCAWPRGGTYGYTFGSGTRLTVV.

Comments on this clone: The same CDR3 can be traced to other DNA sequences in this sample. V and J are TRBV11-2 and TRBJ2-3, with D hard to call. Trimming took off 1 base at V and 2 bases at J, with 10 bases between the two ends. The CDR3 contains 15 residues. In germline, CDR1 is SGHAT, CDR2 FQNNGV. The CDR3 DNA follows: TGTGCCAGCAGCTTAGGAGGCTATCCCACAGATACGCAGTATTTT. This encodes CASSLGGYPTDTQYF.

CDR3 coding DNA: TGTGCCAGCAGGGCCCCGGGACTAGCGCGTGAGCAGTTCTTC. This gives the protein CASRAPGLAREQFF. The chain recombines TRBV6-5 with TRBJ2-1; 10 bases map to TRBD2. V shed 6 bases and J 9 bases; nucleotides not matched to a gene: 8. CDR1 MNHEY and CDR2 SVGAGI come from the germline V gene. This CDR3 comprises 14 residues.

The chain links TRBV30 to TRBJ1-1; no clear D gene. The CDR3 is 15 residues long. V dropped 3 bases and J dropped 10 bases, with 24 bases sitting between them. Germline values: CDR1 GTSNPN, CDR2 SVGIG (reference sequence). The DNA for the CDR3 is TGTGCCTGGAGCCCGACGACCCGACCAGTGGTGATAGCTTTCTTT. Its translation is CAWSPTTRPVVIAFF.

The chain employs TRBV19 and TRBJ1-1; tentatively, D is TRBD1 (6 bases). This CDR3 has 16 residues. CDR1 is LNHDA, CDR2 SQIVND, per germline (reference sequence). V was clipped by 5 bases and J by 1 base, with 17 bases between them. Here the CDR3 reads CASSGSPRGQNTEAFF. CDR3 coding DNA: TGTGCCAGTAGTGGGAGCCCTAGGGGACAGAACACTGAAGCTTTCTTT.

The chain carries TRBV2 and TRBJ1-6; D remains ambiguous. The CDR3 loop spans 16 amino acids. V was cut by 0 bases and J by 6 bases, with 12 bases left in between. Germline loops: CDR1 SNHLY, CDR2 FYNNEI. In DNA, the CDR3 is TGTGCCAGCAGTGAAGCGCGTGGAGACGGTAATTCACCCCTCCACTTT. Translating gives CASSEARGDGNSPLHF.

V gene TRBV4-1 combines with J gene TRBJ2-3, with 15 nucleotides matching TRBD2. This CDR3 comprises 16 residues. Germline V gene data show CDR1 as MGHRA and CDR2 as YSYEKL. Germline trimming cut 4 bases from V and 4 bases from J; bases unmatched to any gene: 3. CDR3 DNA: TGCGCCAGCAGCCCCGGACTAGCGGGGGGGTCAGATACGCAGTATTTT. Protein product: CASSPGLAGGSDTQYF.

This chain uses TRBV5-4 with TRBJ2-1, with TRBD1 matching over 7 bases. The germline CDR1 and CDR2 sequences are SGHNT and YYREEE (reference sequence). The CDR3 is made up of 16 amino acids. With 4 bases clipped from V and 1 base from J, the junction kept 8 bases outside the gene matches. CDR3 sequence reads: CASSPGGYGSYNEQFF. The CDR3 DNA reads TGTGCCAGCAGCCCAGGGGGTTACGGGTCCTACAATGAGCAGTTCTTC. The full variable domain, its missing parts supplied by reference TRBV5-4 and TRBJ2-1, is ETGVTQSPTHLIKTRGQQVTLRCSSQSGHNTVSWYQQALGQGPQFIFQYYREEENGRGNFPPRFSGLQFPNYSSELNVNALELDDSALYLCASSPGGYGSYNEQFFGPGTRLTVL.